Each of the 13 T cell receptor beta chains below was sequenced from the same sample in a study of T cells in Graves' hyperthyroidism and ophthalmopathy. The TCR beta CDR3 regions underwent amplification using RNA transcripts as the source. A first-round RT-PCR of the TCR CDR3 used the HTBI primer set. TCRdb called the multiplex PCR reads again in MiXCR, with one record for every CDR3 protein. The table includes 400,000 to 600,000 distinct CDR3 sequences, roughly 20% detected once. The sequenced sample consisted of blood. Every receptor here comes from a man aged 18 to 35 with Graves' hyperthyroidism.

The gene calls are TRBV4-1 and TRBJ2-7; tentative D call: TRBD1 (5 bases). The CDR3 has 15 amino acids. V was pared by 1 base and J by 2 bases, with 12 bases between. Germline values: CDR1 MGHRA, CDR2 YSYEKL. In DNA form, the CDR3 reads TGCGCCAGCAGCCAAGGAAGTTCCAGGGCCTACGAGCAGTACTTC. This sequence encodes CASSQGSSRAYEQYF.

This clonotype was found a few times. The chain carries TRBV20-1 and TRBJ2-7; TRBD1 is a possible D gene (6 bases). The V and J ends lost 3 bases and 7 bases respectively, with 13 bases between them. Germline V gene sequence: CDR1 DFQATT, CDR2 SNEGSKA (reference sequence). This CDR3 is 12 amino acids long. CDR3 nucleotides: TGCAGTGCTAGTCAGGGGTTGGGGGAGCAGTACTTC. Encoded protein: CSASQGLGEQYF.

This clonotype was picked up many times. The chain combines TRBV11-1 with TRBJ2-5; possibly TRBD1 for D (6 bases). This CDR3 comprises 16 residues. Trimming removed 4 bases from V and 5 bases from J, with 20 bases in between. CDR1 and CDR2 (germline): SGHAT, FQDESV (reference sequence). CDR3 in amino acids: CASSSNRDKVVETQYF. CDR3 nucleotides: TGTGCCAGCAGCTCCAACCGGGACAAGGTAGTGGAGACCCAGTACTTC.

The rearrangement uses TRBV11-2 and TRBJ1-2; D perhaps matches TRBD1 (6 bases). V was pared by 2 bases and J by 8 bases, with 18 bases between. From germline, CDR1 is SGHAT and CDR2 FQNNGV. The CDR3 totals 15 residues. The CDR3 here is CASSLSLGGLRGYTF. The CDR3 DNA reads as TGTGCCAGCAGCTTATCCTTAGGGGGGCTGAGAGGCTACACCTTC.

This clonotype was found many times. The CDR3 region is CASSHIGTHYEQYF. In DNA, the CDR3 is TGCGCCAGCAGCCACATCGGGACACACTACGAGCAGTACTTC. The chain uses TRBV4-1 and TRBJ2-7; the D gene is possibly TRBD1 (6 bases). CDR3 length: 14 amino acids. V lost 3 bases to trimming and J lost 3 bases, with 12 bases between them. Germline V gene sequence: CDR1 MGHRA, CDR2 YSYEKL.

This clonotype was counted many times. The chain combines TRBV28 with TRBJ1-2; TRBD1 aligns across 9 bases. Trimming took 9 bases from V and 8 from J; bases not matched to a gene: 7. Per the germline V gene, CDR1 is MDHEN and CDR2 is SYDVKM. The CDR3 covers 12 residues. The CDR3 reads CASYRGHWGYTF. The CDR3 region has the DNA TGTGCCAGTTACAGGGGGCACTGGGGCTACACCTTC.

Ten or more counts support this clonotype. This rearrangement joins TRBV19 to TRBJ1-2; D is ambiguous. This CDR3 contains 13 residues. V shed 7 bases and J shed 3 bases, with 12 bases lying between them. Germline lookup yields CDR1 LNHDA and CDR2 SQIVND (reference sequence). The CDR3 nucleotides are TGTGCCAGTACCCCCCGGACCTACTATGGCTACACCTTC. It codes for CASTPRTYYGYTF.

This clonotype was observed at least ten times. The chain combines TRBV6-5 with TRBJ1-1; weak D call: TRBD1 (6 bases). CDR3 length: 14 amino acids. The germline V gene encodes CDR1 MNHEY and CDR2 SVGAGI. V dropped 2 bases and J dropped 4 bases, with 11 bases sitting between them. The CDR3 bases are TGTGCCAGCAGTTACGGGGGGCGGGTCACTGAAGCTTTCTTT. This translates into CASSYGGRVTEAFF.

This clonotype has ten or more counts. This chain uses TRBV7-6 with TRBJ2-7; maybe TRBD2 (5 bases). Trimming cost V 4 bases and J 5 bases, with 15 bases left between them. Germline lookup yields CDR1 SGHVS and CDR2 FNYEAQ. CDR3 length: 14 residues. CDR3 region: CASSSQDFPNEQYF. The CDR3 DNA reads TGTGCCAGCAGCTCCCAGGACTTCCCAAACGAGCAGTACTTC. The full variable domain, rest sourced from reference TRBV7-6 and TRBJ2-7, is GAGVSQSPRYKVTKRGQDVALRCDPISGHVSLYWYRQALGQGPEFLTYFNYEAQQDKSGLPNDRFSAERPEGSISTLTIQRTEQRDSAMYRCASSSQDFPNEQYFGPGTRLTVT.

This clonotype was detected a few times. CDR3 loop: CASSGTFSGANVLTF. The CDR3 nucleotides read TGTGCCAGCAGTGGGACCTTCTCTGGGGCCAACGTCCTGACTTTC. V usage is TRBV2 and J usage is TRBJ2-6, with D hard to call. Germline V lookup: CDR1 SNHLY, CDR2 FYNNEI. CDR3 length equals 15 residues. V was trimmed by 4 bases and J by 0 bases, leaving 7 bases between them.

This clonotype came up many times. The rearrangement links TRBV28 to TRBJ2-7, with D maybe TRBD1 (5 bases). The CDR3 length is 15 residues. Trimming removed 7 bases at V and 3 bases at J, with 19 bases between. CDR1 and CDR2 (germline): MDHEN, SYDVKM. The DNA of the CDR3 is TGTGCCAGCAAAGCCCCAGGGCCGTGGGACTACGAGCAGTACTTC. Translating it yields CASKAPGPWDYEQYF.

The chain joins TRBV29-1 to TRBJ2-5; no clear D gene. Trimming took off 4 bases at V and 3 bases at J, with 15 bases between the two ends. The germline CDR1 and CDR2 sequences are SQVTM and ANQGSEA. This CDR3 has 14 residues. CDR3 DNA: TGCAGCGTTGCAACTCAAACGATTAAAGAGACCCAGTACTTC. Translating it yields CSVATQTIKETQYF.

This clonotype was seen at least ten times. For the CDR3, the DNA is TGTGCCAGCACCGAGGGCGGGGCAAGCTCCTACGAGCAGTACTTC. Translating it yields CASTEGGASSYEQYF. The chain has TRBV2 and TRBJ2-7, with a tentative D call TRBD2 (6 bases). CDR1 and CDR2 (germline): SNHLY, FYNNEI. This CDR3 spans 15 amino acids. Trimming left V 7 bases short and J 0 bases short, with 16 bases between.